This paragraph reports one TCR beta chain. Its specificity is unknown. The CDR3 loop spans 14 amino acids. Germline CDR1 MNHEY, CDR2 SVGAGI. V dropped 3 bases and J dropped 4 bases, with 12 bases sitting between them. This sample stems from a study of T cell responses to AZD1222 COVID-19 vaccine. Study conclusions and caveats: Donors in the cohort were predominantly white British and more often female, and clonal diversity was possibly underestimated. CD4 TCRs associated with vaccination spanned spike, dominating at 160-218 and 743-854.

Timing groups of about 4 and about 12 weeks for second doses were pooled. TCRdb's table, derived via immunoSEQ multiplex PCR, lists solely in-frame clones and lacks some. The profile shows 78,000 or so clones, less than 85% of them singletons. Material: peripheral blood, obtained 28 days after the second AZD1222 dose. The receptor comes from an adult who received the AZD1222 COVID-19 vaccine. The chain has TRBV6-5 and TRBJ1-1; D is unclear. CDR3 region: CASSYQDRSTEAFF. The CDR3 nucleotides are TGTGCCAGCAGTTATCAAGATCGGAGCACTGAAGCTTTCTTT.